These T cell receptor beta chains were read from a single sample in a study of T cell changes during pregnancy in multiple sclerosis. The method was immunoSEQ multiplex PCR; TCRdb's version includes in-frame clones alone and lacks a portion of them. The table lists 45,000 or so clones, approximately 91% of them singletons. The material sequenced was CD8+ T cells from peripheral blood mononuclear cells, taken after pregnancy. These receptors were collected from a female donor with multiple sclerosis, enrolled in a pregnancy study. Both conserved end residues are part of each CDR3. A D gene is named only where the DNA matches it firmly. Part of the rows lack a size; the others show once, few, many or a class for expanded clones.

NA,NA,TRBV5-8,TRBJ2-1,CASSWGPGTDSLLSYNEQFF,TGTGCCAGCAGCTGGGGACCTGGGACTGACAGCCTACTCTCCTACAATGAGCAGTTCTTC
NA,NA,TRBV7-3,TRBJ2-3,CASSFFGGTDTQYF,TGTGCCAGCAGCTTTTTCGGGGGAACAGATACGCAGTATTTT
NA,NA,TRBV27,TRBJ2-5,CASSFRETQYF,TGTGCCAGCAGTTTCCGAGAGACCCAGTACTTC
TRBD2,NA,TRBV10-1,TRBJ2-5,CASSEGLAGGAQETQYF,TGCGCCAGCAGTGAAGGCCTAGCGGGAGGGGCCCAAGAGACCCAGTACTTC
TRBD2,NA,TRBV7-6,TRBJ2-7,CASSPGLAGPEQYF,TGTGCCAGCAGCCCGGGACTAGCGGGACCCGAGCAGTACTTC
NA,NA,TRBV5-1,TRBJ1-1,CASSSTGGTEAFF,TGCGCCAGCAGCTCAACGGGGGGGACTGAAGCTTTCTTT
TRBD1,NA,TRBV19,TRBJ2-1,CASSIRDSQYNEQFF,TGTGCCAGTAGTATCCGGGACAGCCAGTACAATGAGCAGTTCTTC
NA,NA,TRBV29-1,TRBJ2-1,CSVFRGSFSAYNEQFF,TGCAGCGTTTTTAGGGGTTCCTTTTCGGCCTACAATGAGCAGTTCTTC
NA,NA,TRBV30,TRBJ1-2,CAWSVSGRRGALSYGYTF,TGTGCCTGGAGTGTTAGTGGTCGTCGGGGGGCGCTCTCCTATGGCTACACCTTC
TRBD1,NA,TRBV4-3,TRBJ1-2,CASSQDRAGGYGYTF,TGCGCCAGCAGCCAAGATCGGGCAGGGGGCTATGGCTACACCTTC
TRBD1,NA,TRBV5-6,TRBJ2-1,CASWTGAIYNEQFF,TGTGCCAGCTGGACAGGGGCGATCTACAATGAGCAGTTCTTC
NA,NA,TRBV30,TRBJ2-5,CAWRTVETQYF,TGTGCCTGGAGGACAGTCGAGACCCAGTACTTC
TRBD2,NA,TRBV7-9,TRBJ2-7,CASSSTSGGARSYEQYF,TGTGCCAGCAGCTCTACTAGCGGGGGGGCCCGGTCCTACGAGCAGTACTTC
NA,few,TRBV5-8,TRBJ2-1,CASSPPYREGYNEQFF,TGTGCCAGCAGCCCCCCCTACAGGGAAGGGTACAATGAGCAGTTCTTC
TRBD2,NA,TRBV6-6,TRBJ2-1,CASGLAGGQYNEQFF,TGTGCCAGCGGGTTAGCGGGGGGGCAATACAATGAGCAGTTCTTC
NA,NA,TRBV25-1,TRBJ1-2,CASSGSDYTF,TGTGCCAGCAGTGGCAGCGACTACACCTTC
NA,NA,TRBV11-1,TRBJ2-7,CASTLSKTGTSYEQYF,TGTGCCAGCACCCTGTCTAAGACAGGGACTTCCTACGAGCAGTACTTC
NA,NA,TRBV5-1,TRBJ1-2,CASSLWGGDGYTF,TGCGCCAGCAGCTTGTGGGGGGGCGATGGCTACACCTTC
TRBD2,NA,TRBV4-2,TRBJ2-1,CASSQTSGGVNEQFF,TGTGCCAGCAGCCAAACTAGCGGGGGGGTCAATGAGCAGTTCTTC
TRBD2,NA,TRBV19,TRBJ2-1,CASSIGSSGYNEQFF,TGTGCCAGTAGTATAGGGTCTAGCGGGTACAATGAGCAGTTCTTC
NA,NA,TRBV27,TRBJ2-7,CASSLRGTYEQYF,TGTGCCAGCAGTTTAAGGGGTACCTACGAGCAGTACTTC
TRBD1,NA,TRBV5-4,TRBJ2-1,CASSLPGQGTNEQFF,TGTGCCAGCAGCTTGCCGGGACAGGGGACCAATGAGCAGTTCTTC
TRBD1,NA,TRBV30,TRBJ2-2,CAWSRWRGQGFTGELFF,TGTGCCTGGAGTCGCTGGCGGGGACAGGGGTTCACCGGGGAGCTGTTTTTT
NA,NA,TRBV6-1,TRBJ2-7,CASSERGSSYEQYF,TGTGCCAGCAGTGAACGAGGGAGCTCCTACGAGCAGTACTTC
NA,NA,TRBV27,TRBJ1-1,CASSRRGGTEAFF,TGTGCCAGCAGTCGAAGGGGGGGGACTGAAGCTTTCTTT